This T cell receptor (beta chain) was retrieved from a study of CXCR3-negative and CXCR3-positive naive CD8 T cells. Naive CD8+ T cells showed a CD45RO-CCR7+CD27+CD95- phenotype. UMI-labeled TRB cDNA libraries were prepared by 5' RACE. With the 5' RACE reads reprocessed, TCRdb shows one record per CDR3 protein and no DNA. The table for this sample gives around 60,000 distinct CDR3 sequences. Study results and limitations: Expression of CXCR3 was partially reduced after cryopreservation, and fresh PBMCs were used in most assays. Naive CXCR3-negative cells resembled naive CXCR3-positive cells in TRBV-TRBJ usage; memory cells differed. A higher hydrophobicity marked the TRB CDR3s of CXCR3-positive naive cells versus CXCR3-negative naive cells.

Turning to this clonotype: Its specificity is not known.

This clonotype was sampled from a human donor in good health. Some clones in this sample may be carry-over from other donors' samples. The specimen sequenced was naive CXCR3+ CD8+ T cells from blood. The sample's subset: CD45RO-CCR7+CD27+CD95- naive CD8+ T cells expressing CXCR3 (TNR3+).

The CDR3 reads CASSHTRDGRAYEQYF. The rearrangement joins TRBV5-1 to TRBJ2-7; TCRdb proposes TRBD1, but this gene call is untestable without DNA. Per the germline V gene, CDR1 is SGHRS and CDR2 is YFSETQ. The CDR3 length is 16 residues.